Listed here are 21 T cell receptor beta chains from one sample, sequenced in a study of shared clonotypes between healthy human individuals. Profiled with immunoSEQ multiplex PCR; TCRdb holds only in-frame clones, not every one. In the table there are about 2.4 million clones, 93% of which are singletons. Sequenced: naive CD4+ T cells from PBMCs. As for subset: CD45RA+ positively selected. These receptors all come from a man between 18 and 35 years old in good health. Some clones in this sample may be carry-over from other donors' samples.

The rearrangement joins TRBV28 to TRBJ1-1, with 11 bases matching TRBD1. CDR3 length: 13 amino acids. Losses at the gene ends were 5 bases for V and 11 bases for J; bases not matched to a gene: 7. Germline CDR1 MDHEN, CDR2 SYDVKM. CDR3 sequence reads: CASSHGTGGRAFF. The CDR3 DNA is TGTGCCAGCAGTCACGGGACAGGGGGTAGGGCTTTCTTT.

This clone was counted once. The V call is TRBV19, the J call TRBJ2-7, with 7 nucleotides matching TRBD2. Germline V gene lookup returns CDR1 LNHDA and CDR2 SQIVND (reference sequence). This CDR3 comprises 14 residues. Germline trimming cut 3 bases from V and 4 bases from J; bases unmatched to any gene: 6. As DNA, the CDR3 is TGTGCCAGTAGTATGTCTAGCGGAGTTTACGAGCAGTACTTC. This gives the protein CASSMSSGVYEQYF.

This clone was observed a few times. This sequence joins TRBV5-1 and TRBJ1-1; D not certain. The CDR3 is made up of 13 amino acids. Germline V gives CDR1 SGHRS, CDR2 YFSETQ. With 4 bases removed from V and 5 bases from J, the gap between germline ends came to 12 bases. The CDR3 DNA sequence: TGCGCCAGCAGCCTCTGGAGTGGGACTGAAGCTTTCTTT. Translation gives CASSLWSGTEAFF.

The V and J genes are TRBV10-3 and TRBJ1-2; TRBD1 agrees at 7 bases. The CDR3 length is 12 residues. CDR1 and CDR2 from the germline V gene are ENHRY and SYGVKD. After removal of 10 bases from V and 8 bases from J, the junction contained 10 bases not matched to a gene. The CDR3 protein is CATQGGGGGYTF. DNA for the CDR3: TGTGCCACTCAGGGAGGGGGCGGAGGCTACACCTTC.

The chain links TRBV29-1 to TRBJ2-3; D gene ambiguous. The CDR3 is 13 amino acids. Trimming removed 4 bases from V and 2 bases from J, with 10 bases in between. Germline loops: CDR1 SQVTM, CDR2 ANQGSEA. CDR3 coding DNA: TGCAGCGTTGGAAAACAAGTCACAGATACGCAGTATTTT. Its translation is CSVGKQVTDTQYF.

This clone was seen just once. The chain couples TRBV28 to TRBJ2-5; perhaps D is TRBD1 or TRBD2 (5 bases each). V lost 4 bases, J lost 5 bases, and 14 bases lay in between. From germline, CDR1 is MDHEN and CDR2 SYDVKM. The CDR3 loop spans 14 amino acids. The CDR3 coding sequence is TGTGCCAGCAGTTATTCGAGGGGATGGGAGACCCAGTACTTC. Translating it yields CASSYSRGWETQYF.

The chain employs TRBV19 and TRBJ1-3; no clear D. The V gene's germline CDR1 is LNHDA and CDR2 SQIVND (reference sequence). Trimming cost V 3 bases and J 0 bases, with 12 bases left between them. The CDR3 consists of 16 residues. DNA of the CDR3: TGTGCCAGTAGTATTCGGACCTTAATCTCTGGAAACACCATATATTTT. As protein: CASSIRTLISGNTIYF.

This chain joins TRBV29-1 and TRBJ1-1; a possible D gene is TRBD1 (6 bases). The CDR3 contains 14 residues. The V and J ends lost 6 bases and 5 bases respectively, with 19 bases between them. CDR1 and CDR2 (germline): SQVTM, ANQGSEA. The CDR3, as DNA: TGCAGCGTCGGGGGGGCGGCGGAAGGGACTGAAGCTTTCTTT. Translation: CSVGGAAEGTEAFF.

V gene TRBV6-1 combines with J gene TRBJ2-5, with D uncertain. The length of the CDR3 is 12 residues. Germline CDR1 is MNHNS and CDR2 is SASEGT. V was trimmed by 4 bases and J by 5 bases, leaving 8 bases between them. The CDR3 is CASSVIGETQYF. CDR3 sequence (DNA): TGTGCCAGCAGTGTCATCGGGGAGACCCAGTACTTC.

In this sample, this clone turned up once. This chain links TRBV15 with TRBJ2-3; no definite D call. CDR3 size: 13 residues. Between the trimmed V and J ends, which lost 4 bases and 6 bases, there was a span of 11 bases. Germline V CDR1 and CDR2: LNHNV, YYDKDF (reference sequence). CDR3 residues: CATSTMVGDTQYF. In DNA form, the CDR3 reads TGTGCCACCAGCACGATGGTTGGCGATACGCAGTATTTT.

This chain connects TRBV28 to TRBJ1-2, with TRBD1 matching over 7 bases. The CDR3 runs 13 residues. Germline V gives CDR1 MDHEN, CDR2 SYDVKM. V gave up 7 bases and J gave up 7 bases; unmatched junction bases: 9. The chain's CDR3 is CASTRDDRAGYTF. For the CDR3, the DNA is TGTGCCAGCACACGGGACGACAGGGCTGGCTACACCTTC.

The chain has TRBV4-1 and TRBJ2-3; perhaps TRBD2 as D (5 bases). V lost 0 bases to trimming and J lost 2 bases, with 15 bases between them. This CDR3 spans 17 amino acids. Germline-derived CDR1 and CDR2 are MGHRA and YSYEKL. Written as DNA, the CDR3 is TGCGCCAGCAGCCAAGATCCGCCGGGAAGGGTCACAGATACGCAGTATTTT. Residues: CASSQDPPGRVTDTQYF.

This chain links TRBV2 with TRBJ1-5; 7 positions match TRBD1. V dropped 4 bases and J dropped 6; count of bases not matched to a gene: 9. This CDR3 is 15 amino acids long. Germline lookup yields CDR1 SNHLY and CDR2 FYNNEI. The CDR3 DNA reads TGTGCCAGCAGTGCCCAGGGGGGGTCGAGTCAGCCCCAGCATTTT. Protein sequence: CASSAQGGSSQPQHF.

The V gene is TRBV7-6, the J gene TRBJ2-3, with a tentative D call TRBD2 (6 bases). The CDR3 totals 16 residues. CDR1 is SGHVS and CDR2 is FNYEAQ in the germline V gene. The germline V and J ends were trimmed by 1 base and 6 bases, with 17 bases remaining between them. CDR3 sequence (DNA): TGTGCCAGCAGCTTAGTTGTTAGCGGAGGTGGCGATACGCAGTATTTT. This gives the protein CASSLVVSGGGDTQYF.

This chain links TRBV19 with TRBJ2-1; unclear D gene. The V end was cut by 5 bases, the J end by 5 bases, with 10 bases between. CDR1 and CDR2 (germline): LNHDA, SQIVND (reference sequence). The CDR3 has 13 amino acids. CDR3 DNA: TGTGCCAGTAGTGTTCAGGCGGACAATGAGCAGTTCTTC. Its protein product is CASSVQADNEQFF.

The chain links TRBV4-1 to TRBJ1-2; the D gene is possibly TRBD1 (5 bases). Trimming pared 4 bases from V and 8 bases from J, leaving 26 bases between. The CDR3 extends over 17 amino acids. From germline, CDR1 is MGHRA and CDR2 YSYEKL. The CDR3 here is CASSPTPEGRVGSGYTF. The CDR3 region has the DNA TGCGCCAGCAGCCCCACACCCGAGGGGAGGGTGGGGAGCGGCTACACCTTC.

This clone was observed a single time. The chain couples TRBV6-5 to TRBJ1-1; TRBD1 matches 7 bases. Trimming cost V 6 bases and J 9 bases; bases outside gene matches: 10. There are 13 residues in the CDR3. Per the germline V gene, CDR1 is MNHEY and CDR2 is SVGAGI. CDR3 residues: CASSTGQGGKAFF. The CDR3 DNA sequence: TGTGCCAGCAGCACAGGCCAGGGGGGGAAAGCTTTCTTT.

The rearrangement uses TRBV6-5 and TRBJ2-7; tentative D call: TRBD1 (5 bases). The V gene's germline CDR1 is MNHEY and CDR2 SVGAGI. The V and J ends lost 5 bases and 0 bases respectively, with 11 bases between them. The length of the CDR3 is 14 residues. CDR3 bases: TGTGCCAGCAGTAGTGCAGGGTCCTCCTACGAGCAGTACTTC. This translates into CASSSAGSSYEQYF.

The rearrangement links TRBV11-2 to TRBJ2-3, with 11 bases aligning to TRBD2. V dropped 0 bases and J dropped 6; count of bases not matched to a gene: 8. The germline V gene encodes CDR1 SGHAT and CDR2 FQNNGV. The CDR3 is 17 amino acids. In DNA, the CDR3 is TGTGCCAGCAGCTTAGATCGTCCGGCTAGCGGGAGGGATACGCAGTATTTT. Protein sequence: CASSLDRPASGRDTQYF.

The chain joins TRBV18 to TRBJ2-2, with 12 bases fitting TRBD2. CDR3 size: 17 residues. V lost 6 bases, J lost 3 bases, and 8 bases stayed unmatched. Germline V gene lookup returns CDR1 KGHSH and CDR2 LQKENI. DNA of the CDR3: TGTGCCAGCTCGCCAACCGGACTAGCGGGATACACCGGGGAGCTGTTTTTT. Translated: CASSPTGLAGYTGELFF.

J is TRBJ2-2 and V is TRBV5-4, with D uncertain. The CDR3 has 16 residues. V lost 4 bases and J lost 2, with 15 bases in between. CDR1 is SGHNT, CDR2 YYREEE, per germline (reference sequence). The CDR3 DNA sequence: TGTGCCAGCAGCCCAGGCCTTTTCTTAAACACCGGGGAGCTGTTTTTT. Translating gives CASSPGLFLNTGELFF.